The 12 T cell receptor beta chains in this list originate from one sample, sequenced in a study of CD8 T cells in ankylosing spondylitis. TCRdb re-analysed the 5' RACE reads in MiXCR, keeping a single row per CDR3 protein. The sample lists about 150,000 distinct CDR3 sequences; 5.5% to 7.5% were seen once. Input material: blood, either unsorted or a sorted T cell fraction (not recorded which). Receptors were obtained from a female donor with ankylosing spondylitis or in good health (not recorded which).

This clonotype was seen many times. The rearrangement joins TRBV24-1 to TRBJ1-1; no reliable D call. The CDR3 covers 12 residues. CDR1 is KGHDR and CDR2 is SFDVKD in the germline V gene. V was clipped by 3 bases and J by 4 bases, with 5 bases between them. The CDR3 sequence: CATSDRPTEAFF. CDR3 nucleotide sequence: TGTGCCACCAGTGATAGGCCCACTGAAGCTTTCTTT.

The V gene is TRBV7-8, the J gene TRBJ1-3, with 9 bases lining up with TRBD1. This CDR3 region has 15 residues. The V gene end was trimmed by 5 bases and the J gene end by 2 bases; junction bases not matched to a gene: 4. Germline CDR1 reads SGHVS; CDR2 reads FQNEAQ. In nucleotides, the CDR3 is TGTGCCAGCAGCGCCACAGGGGGCACTGGAAACACCATATATTTT. Protein sequence: CASSATGGTGNTIYF.

Ten or more counts support this clonotype. This sequence joins TRBV14 and TRBJ1-1; 8 bases match TRBD1. CDR3 length: 16 amino acids. Looked up from germline, CDR1 is SGHDN and CDR2 is FVKESK. Trimming cost V 5 bases and J 1 base; bases outside gene matches: 9. In DNA form, the CDR3 reads TGTGCCAGCAGCACTCGACAGGGGTACGGGAACACTGAAGCTTTCTTT. This codes for CASSTRQGYGNTEAFF.

This clonotype was detected ten times or more. The CDR3 loop is CASSLQPNTEAFF. In DNA, the CDR3 is TGTGCCAGCAGCCTCCAGCCGAACACTGAAGCTTTCTTT. The V and J genes are TRBV7-2 and TRBJ1-1; D is undetermined. Per germline, CDR1 SGHTA and CDR2 FQGNSA. Between the trimmed V and J ends, which lost 5 bases and 1 base, there was a span of 8 bases. CDR3 length: 13 residues.

The V and J genes are TRBV19 and TRBJ1-5; tentatively, D is TRBD1 (6 bases). The CDR3 is 17 amino acids. The germline V gene encodes CDR1 LNHDA and CDR2 SQIVND (reference sequence). V was clipped by 3 bases and J by 2 bases, with 17 bases between them. The CDR3 DNA follows: TGTGCCAGTAGTATGTTAGATGGAGGGGGAGGCAATCAGCCCCAGCATTTT. Encoded protein: CASSMLDGGGGNQPQHF.

This clonotype was observed many times. The V call is TRBV6-2 or TRBV6-3, the J call TRBJ2-7; 8 nucleotides agree with TRBD2. Germline-derived CDR1 and CDR2 are MNHEY and SVGEGT. The CDR3 runs 20 residues. V gave up 0 bases and J gave up 3 bases; unmatched junction bases: 19. CDR3 DNA sequence: TGTGCCAGCAGTTACTCCGGGAGGGTCAGCAAAGGAGACGCCCTCTACGAGCAGTACTTC. This translates into CASSYSGRVSKGDALYEQYF.

In its sample, this clonotype was seen many times. The genes are TRBV5-5 and TRBJ2-1; 8 bases agree with TRBD2. The CDR3 has 18 residues. Germline V CDR1 and CDR2: SGHKS, YYEKEE (reference sequence). With V trimmed by 0 bases and J by 0 bases, 8 bases remained unmatched. CDR3 region: CASSLGGTRYSSYNEQFF. CDR3 DNA: TGTGCCAGCAGCTTGGGTGGGACTAGATATAGCTCCTACAATGAGCAGTTCTTC.

This clonotype appeared many times. The chain combines TRBV7-2 with TRBJ2-4, with D maybe TRBD2 (7 bases). The CDR3 loop spans 14 amino acids. Trimming shortened V by 1 base and J by 5 bases, and 9 bases separated the two germline ends. Per the germline V gene, CDR1 is SGHTA and CDR2 is FQGNSA. The CDR3 loop reads CASSLGGGENIQYF. The CDR3 DNA reads as TGTGCCAGCAGCTTAGGCGGGGGCGAAAACATTCAGTACTTC.

This clonotype has a count of ten or more. The chain recombines TRBV30 with TRBJ1-5; D may be TRBD1 (6 bases). Trimming took off 3 bases at V and 5 bases at J, with 8 bases between the two ends. The CDR3 is 12 residues long. In germline, CDR1 is GTSNPN, CDR2 SVGIG (reference sequence). CDR3 DNA sequence: TGTGCCTGGAGAAGGGGGGATCAGCCCCAGCATTTT. It encodes CAWRRGDQPQHF.

This clonotype occurred a few times. This rearrangement joins TRBV6-1 to TRBJ1-2; a possible D gene is TRBD1 (6 bases). Trimming cost V 5 bases and J 5 bases, with 15 bases left between them. The CDR3 spans 14 residues. Germline CDR1 MNHNS, CDR2 SASEGT. In DNA, the CDR3 is TGTGCCAGCAGTCCCGGGACAAGGCAATATGGCTACACCTTC. This codes for CASSPGTRQYGYTF.

V gene TRBV10-3 combines with J gene TRBJ2-1; 16 bases match TRBD2. Trimming removed 10 bases from V and 5 bases from J; junction bases left unmatched: 11. The germline CDR1 and CDR2 sequences are ENHRY and SYGVKD. This CDR3 is built from 17 residues. CDR3 loop: CATEGLAGGFGDNEQFF. The CDR3 nucleotides are TGTGCCACCGAGGGACTAGCGGGGGGGTTCGGCGACAATGAGCAGTTCTTC.

At least ten counts were recorded for this clonotype. This chain uses TRBV18 with TRBJ1-2; D not resolved. There are 12 residues in the CDR3. V lost 1 base and J 8 bases, leaving 8 bases between the germline ends. Germline V gene data show CDR1 as KGHSH and CDR2 as LQKENI. In DNA, the CDR3 is TGTGCCAGCTCACCACTAGAGGGCGGCTACACCTTC. It is translated as CASSPLEGGYTF.